Included here is one T cell receptor beta chain sequence, with context. Profiling relied on immunoSEQ multiplex PCR, and the TCRdb table lists in-frame clones only, not all of them. The table has under 45,000 clones, more than 70% seen once. There are 13 residues in the CDR3. Per germline, CDR1 MNHEY and CDR2 SVGAGI. V lost 4 bases, J lost 7 bases, and 13 bases lay in between. This entry is derived from a study of blood T cell repertoires in COVID-19. Overall study: PBMCs, B-cell-depleted T cells, or T cells provided the cDNA or gDNA that made up the material.

The rearrangement joins TRBV6-5 to TRBJ1-2, with D tentatively TRBD1 (5 bases). The sequence came from a man in his sixties with acute or convalescent COVID-19. The sample comprised peripheral blood. In nucleotides, the CDR3 is TGTGCCAGCAGTTCACCGACGGGGGTTGGCTACACCTTC. It is translated as CASSSPTGVGYTF.